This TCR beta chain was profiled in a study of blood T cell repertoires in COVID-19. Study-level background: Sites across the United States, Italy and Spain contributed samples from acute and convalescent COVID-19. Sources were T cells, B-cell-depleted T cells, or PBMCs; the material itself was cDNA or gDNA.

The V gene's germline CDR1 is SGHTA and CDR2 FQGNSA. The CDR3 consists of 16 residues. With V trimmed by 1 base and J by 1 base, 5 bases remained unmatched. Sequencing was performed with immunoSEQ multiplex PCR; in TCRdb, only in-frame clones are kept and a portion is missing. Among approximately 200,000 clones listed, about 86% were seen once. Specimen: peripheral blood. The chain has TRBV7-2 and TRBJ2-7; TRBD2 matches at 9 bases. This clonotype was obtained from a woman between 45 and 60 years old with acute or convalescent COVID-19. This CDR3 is CASSLERGRGSYEQYF. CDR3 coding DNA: TGTGCCAGCAGCTTAGAGCGCGGGAGGGGGTCCTACGAGCAGTACTTC.